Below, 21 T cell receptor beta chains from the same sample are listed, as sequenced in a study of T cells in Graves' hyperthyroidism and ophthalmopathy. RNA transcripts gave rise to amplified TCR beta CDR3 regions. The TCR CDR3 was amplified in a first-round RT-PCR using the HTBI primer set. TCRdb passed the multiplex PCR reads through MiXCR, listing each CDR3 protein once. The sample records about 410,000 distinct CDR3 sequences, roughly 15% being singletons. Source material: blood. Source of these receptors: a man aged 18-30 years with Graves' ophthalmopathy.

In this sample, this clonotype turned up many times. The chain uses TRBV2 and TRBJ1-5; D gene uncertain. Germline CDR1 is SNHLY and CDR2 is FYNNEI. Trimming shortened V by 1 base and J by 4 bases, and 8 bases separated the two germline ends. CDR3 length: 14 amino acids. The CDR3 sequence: CASSEEGSNQPQHF. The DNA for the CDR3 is TGTGCCAGCAGTGAAGAAGGCTCAAATCAGCCCCAGCATTTT.

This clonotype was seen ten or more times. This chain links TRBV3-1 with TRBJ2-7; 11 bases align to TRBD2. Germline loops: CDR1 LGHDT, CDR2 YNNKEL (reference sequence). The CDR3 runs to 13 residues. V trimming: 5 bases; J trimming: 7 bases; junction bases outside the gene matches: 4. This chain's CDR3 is CASSLLAGEEQYF. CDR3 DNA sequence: TGTGCCAGCAGCTTACTAGCGGGAGAAGAGCAGTACTTC.

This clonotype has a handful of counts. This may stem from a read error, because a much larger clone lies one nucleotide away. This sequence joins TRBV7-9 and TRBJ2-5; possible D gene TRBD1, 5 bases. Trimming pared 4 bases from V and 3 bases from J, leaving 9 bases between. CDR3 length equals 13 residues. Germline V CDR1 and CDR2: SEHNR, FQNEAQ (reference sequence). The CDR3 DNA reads TGTGCCAGCAGCTCCCGACAGAAAGAGACCCAGTACTTC. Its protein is CASSSRQKETQYF.

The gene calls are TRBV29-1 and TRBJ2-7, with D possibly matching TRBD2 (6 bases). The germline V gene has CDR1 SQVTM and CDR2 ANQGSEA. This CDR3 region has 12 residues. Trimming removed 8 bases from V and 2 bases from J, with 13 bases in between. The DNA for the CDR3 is TGCAGCCCAGCTAGCGACCCCTACGAGCAGTACTTC. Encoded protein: CSPASDPYEQYF.

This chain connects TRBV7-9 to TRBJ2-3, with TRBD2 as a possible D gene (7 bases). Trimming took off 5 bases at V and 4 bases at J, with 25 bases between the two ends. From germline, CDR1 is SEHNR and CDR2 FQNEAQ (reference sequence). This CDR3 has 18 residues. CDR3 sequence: CASSHSIGGGGAPDTQYF. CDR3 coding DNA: TGTGCCAGCAGCCATTCTATTGGAGGAGGGGGGGCCCCAGATACGCAGTATTTT.

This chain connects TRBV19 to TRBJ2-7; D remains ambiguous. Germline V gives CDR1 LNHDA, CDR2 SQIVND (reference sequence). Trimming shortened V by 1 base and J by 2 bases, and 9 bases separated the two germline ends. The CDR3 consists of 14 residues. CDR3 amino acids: CASSIGQVAYEQYF. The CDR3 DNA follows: TGTGCCAGTAGTATAGGGCAGGTCGCCTACGAGCAGTACTTC.

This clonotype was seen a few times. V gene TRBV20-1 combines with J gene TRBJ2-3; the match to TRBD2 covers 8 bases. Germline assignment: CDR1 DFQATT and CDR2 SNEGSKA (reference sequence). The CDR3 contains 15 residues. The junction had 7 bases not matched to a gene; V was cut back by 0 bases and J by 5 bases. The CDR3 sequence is CSARDSAGEIDTQYF. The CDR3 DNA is TGCAGTGCTAGAGATTCAGCGGGGGAAATAGATACGCAGTATTTT.

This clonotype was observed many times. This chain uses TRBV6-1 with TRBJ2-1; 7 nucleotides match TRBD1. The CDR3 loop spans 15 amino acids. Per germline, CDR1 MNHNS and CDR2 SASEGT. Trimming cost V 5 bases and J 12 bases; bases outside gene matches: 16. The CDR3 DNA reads TGTGCCAGCAGTTCCCCGGGACAGAAGACAATGGTGCAGTTCTTC. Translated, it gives CASSSPGQKTMVQFF.

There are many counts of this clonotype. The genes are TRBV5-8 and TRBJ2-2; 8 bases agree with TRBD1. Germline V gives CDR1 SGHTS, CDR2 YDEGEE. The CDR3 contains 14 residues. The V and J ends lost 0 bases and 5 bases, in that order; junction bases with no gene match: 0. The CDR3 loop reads CASSLDRGTGELFF. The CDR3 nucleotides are TGTGCCAGCAGCTTGGACAGGGGGACCGGGGAGCTGTTTTTT.

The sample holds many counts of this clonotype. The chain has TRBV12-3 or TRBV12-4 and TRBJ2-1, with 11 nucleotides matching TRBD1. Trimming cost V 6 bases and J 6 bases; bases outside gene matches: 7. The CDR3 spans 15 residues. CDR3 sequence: CASSRTGTGGNEQFF. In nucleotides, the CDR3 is TGTGCCAGCAGCCGCACCGGGACAGGGGGCAATGAGCAGTTCTTC.

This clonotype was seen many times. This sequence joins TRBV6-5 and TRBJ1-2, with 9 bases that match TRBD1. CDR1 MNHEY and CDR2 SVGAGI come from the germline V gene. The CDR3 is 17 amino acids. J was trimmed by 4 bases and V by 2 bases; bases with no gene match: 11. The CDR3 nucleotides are TGTGCCAGCAGTTACACCCGGGACAGGGCCGGAGGCTATGGCTACACCTTC. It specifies CASSYTRDRAGGYGYTF.

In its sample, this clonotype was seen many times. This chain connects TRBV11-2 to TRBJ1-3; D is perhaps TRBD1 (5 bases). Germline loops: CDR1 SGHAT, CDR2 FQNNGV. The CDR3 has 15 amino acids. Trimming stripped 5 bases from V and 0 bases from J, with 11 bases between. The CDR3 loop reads CASSAGTFSGNTIYF. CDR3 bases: TGTGCCAGCAGCGCCGGGACTTTCTCTGGAAACACCATATATTTT.

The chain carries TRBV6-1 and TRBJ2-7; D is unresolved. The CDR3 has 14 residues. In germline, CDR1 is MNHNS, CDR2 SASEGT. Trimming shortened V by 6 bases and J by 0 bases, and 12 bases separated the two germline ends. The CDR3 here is CASSRDWSSYEQYF. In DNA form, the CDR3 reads TGTGCCAGCAGCAGAGACTGGAGCTCCTACGAGCAGTACTTC.

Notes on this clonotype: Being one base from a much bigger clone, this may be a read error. The chain's CDR3 is CASSSSSGSVFGQYF. In DNA, the CDR3 is TGTGCCAGCAGCTCGTCTAGCGGGAGTGTATTTGGGCAGTACTTC. V gene TRBV7-9 combines with J gene TRBJ2-7, with 10 bases identical to TRBD2. The germline gives CDR1 SEHNR, CDR2 FQNEAQ (reference sequence). Trimming cost V 4 bases and J 9 bases; bases outside gene matches: 12. The CDR3 totals 15 residues.

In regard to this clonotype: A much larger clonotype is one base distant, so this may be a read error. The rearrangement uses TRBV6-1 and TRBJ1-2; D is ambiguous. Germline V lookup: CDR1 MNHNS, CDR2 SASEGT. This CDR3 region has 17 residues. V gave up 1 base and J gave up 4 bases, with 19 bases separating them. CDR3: CASSEEDSTSDVYGYTF. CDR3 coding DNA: TGTGCCAGCAGTGAAGAGGATTCGACATCGGATGTCTATGGCTACACCTTC.

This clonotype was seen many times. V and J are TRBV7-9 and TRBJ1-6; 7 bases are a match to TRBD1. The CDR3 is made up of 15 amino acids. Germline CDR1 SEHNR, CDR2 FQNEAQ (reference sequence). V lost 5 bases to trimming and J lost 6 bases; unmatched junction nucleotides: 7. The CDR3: CASSQRDSPNSPLHF. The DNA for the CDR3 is TGTGCCAGCAGCCAAAGGGACAGCCCTAATTCACCCCTCCACTTT.

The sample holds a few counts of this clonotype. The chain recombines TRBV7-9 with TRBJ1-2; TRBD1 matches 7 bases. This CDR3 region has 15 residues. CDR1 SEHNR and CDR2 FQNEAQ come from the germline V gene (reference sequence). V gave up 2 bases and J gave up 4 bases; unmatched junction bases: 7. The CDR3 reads CASSLLGGSGYGYTF. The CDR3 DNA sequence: TGTGCCAGCAGCTTACTAGGGGGCTCTGGCTATGGCTACACCTTC.

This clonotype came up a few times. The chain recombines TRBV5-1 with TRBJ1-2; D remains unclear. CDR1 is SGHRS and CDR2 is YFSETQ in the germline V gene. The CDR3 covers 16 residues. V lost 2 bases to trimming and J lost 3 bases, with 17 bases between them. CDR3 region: CASSFSSLRGDYGYTF. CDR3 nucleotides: TGCGCCAGCAGCTTTTCATCCCTTCGGGGAGACTATGGCTACACCTTC.

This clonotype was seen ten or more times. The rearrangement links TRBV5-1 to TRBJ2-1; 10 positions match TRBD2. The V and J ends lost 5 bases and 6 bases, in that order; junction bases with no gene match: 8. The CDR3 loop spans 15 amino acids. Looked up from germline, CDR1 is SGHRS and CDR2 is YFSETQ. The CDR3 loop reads CASSYGTSALNEQFF. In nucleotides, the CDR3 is TGCGCCAGCAGTTACGGGACTAGCGCCCTCAATGAGCAGTTCTTC. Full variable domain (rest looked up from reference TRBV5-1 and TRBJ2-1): KAGVTQTPRYLIKTRGQQVTLSCSPISGHRSVSWYQQTPGQGLQFLFEYFSETQRNKGNFPGRFSGRQFSNSRSEMNVSTLELGDSALYLCASSYGTSALNEQFFGPGTRLTVL.

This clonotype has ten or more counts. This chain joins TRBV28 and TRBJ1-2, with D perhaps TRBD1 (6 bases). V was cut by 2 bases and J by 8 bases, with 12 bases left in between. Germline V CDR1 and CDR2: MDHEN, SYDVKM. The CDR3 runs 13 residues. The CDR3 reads CASSLPDRFGYTF. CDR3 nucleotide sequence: TGTGCCAGCAGTTTACCCGACAGGTTCGGCTACACCTTC.

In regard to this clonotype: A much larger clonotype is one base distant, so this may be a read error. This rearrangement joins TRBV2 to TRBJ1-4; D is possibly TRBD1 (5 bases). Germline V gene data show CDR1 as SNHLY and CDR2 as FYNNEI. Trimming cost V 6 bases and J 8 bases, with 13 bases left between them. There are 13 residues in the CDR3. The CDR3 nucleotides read TGTGCCAGCAGGCGGGGCATGAGGGAAAAACTGTTTTTT. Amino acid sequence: CASRRGMREKLFF.